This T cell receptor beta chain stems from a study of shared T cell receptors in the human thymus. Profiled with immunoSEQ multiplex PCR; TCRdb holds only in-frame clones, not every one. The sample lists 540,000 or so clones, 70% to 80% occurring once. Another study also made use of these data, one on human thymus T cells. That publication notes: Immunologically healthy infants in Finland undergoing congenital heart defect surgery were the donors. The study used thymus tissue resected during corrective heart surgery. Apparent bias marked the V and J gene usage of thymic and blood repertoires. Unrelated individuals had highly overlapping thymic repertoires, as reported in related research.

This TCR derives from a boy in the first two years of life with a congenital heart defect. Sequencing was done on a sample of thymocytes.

CDR3 region: CASSFFDVEQGADEQYF. As DNA, the CDR3 is TGTGCCAGCAGTTTCTTCGATGTTGAACAGGGGGCTGACGAGCAGTACTTC. This chain connects TRBV28 to TRBJ2-7; 9 bases are a match to TRBD1. This CDR3 comprises 17 residues. Germline loops: CDR1 MDHEN, CDR2 SYDVKM. Losses at the gene ends were 3 bases for V and 5 bases for J; bases not matched to a gene: 14.